What follows describes a single T cell receptor (beta chain). Its antigen is not identified. Sequenced by immunoSEQ multiplex PCR; TCRdb stores in-frame clones only, minus some. The repertoire holds around 330,000 clones, with 67% as singletons. The CDR3 has 15 amino acids. Germline CDR1 and CDR2: MNHNS and SASEGT. V was clipped by 7 bases and J by 2 bases; unmatched bases: 9. The source of the sample is a study of cytotoxic CD8 clonotypes in ibrutinib-treated CLL. Study at large: Of the patients, roughly 10 were relapsed/refractory, about 15 treatment-naive and 17 to 18 IGHV unmutated. Samples averaged around 280,000 productive templates and some 91,000 productive rearrangements.

Whole-study results and caveats: Clonality (at baseline) was higher than in age-matched healthy donors and tracked circulating CD8+ T-cell counts. Clonality went higher at ibrutinib response and then dropped back toward baseline at progression.

The V gene is TRBV6-1, the J gene TRBJ2-3, with 7 bases aligning to TRBD2. This sequence was found in a human donor with chronic lymphocytic leukemia. This material consisted of PBMCs, taken after 36 months of ibrutinib treatment. The CDR3 reads CASMGGSGLTDTQYF. The DNA of the CDR3 is TGTGCCAGCATGGGGGGGAGTGGGCTCACAGATACGCAGTATTTT.